These T cell receptor beta chains were read from a single sample in a study of T cells in Graves' hyperthyroidism and ophthalmopathy. One entry per CDR3 protein, called by TCRdb with MiXCR from the multiplex PCR reads. This table has about 420,000 distinct CDR3 sequences, 15% to 18% appearing once. Sequencing was performed on blood. These receptors were collected from a woman aged 18-29 years with Graves' hyperthyroidism. Each CDR3 is given without its conserved first and last residue.

v_call: TRBV6-9
j_call: TRBJ2-5
cdr3_aa: ASSYPGQGHQETQY

v_call: TRBV9
j_call: TRBJ2-5
cdr3_aa: ASSGAGSRETQY

v_call: TRBV5-1
j_call: TRBJ1-2
cdr3_aa: ASSLAKEGTTRSFYGYT

v_call: TRBV27
j_call: TRBJ2-2
cdr3_aa: ASSLLGFTGELF

v_call: TRBV6-1
j_call: TRBJ2-7
cdr3_aa: ASSAGSAGDYEQY

v_call: TRBV18
j_call: TRBJ2-7
cdr3_aa: ASSPIRGTGAYEQY

v_call: TRBV6-1
j_call: TRBJ2-3
cdr3_aa: ASSMQGGEDTQY

v_call: TRBV20-1
j_call: TRBJ2-2
cdr3_aa: SASSSGGEAGELF

v_call: TRBV3-1
j_call: TRBJ1-5
cdr3_aa: ASSQDVAGGDQPQH

v_call: TRBV6-5
j_call: TRBJ2-5
cdr3_aa: ASSYSRQGETQY

v_call: TRBV20-1
j_call: TRBJ1-1
cdr3_aa: SARPDRNTEAF

v_call: TRBV29-1
j_call: TRBJ2-7
cdr3_aa: SVDRGRDEQY

v_call: TRBV2
j_call: TRBJ2-3
cdr3_aa: ARKGQGESDTQY

v_call: TRBV6-1
j_call: TRBJ2-5
cdr3_aa: ASSSLAGAWETQY

v_call: TRBV6-6
j_call: TRBJ2-7
cdr3_aa: ASSYIEAGGVEQY